This T cell receptor (beta chain) was profiled in a study of beta chain features in type 1 diabetes. The table lists this clone with a few counts. What it binds is unknown. Investigators reverse transcribed all isolated RNA, so they sequenced expressed TCRB transcripts. Produced via immunoSEQ multiplex PCR; TCRdb's table is partial and in-frame only. The table includes 600,000 to 650,000 clones, around 16% detected once. Germline values: CDR1 SGHDT, CDR2 YYEEEE. Trimming left V 4 bases short and J 0 bases short, with 15 bases between. This CDR3 has 16 residues. Study-level findings and limits: Type 1 diabetes patients had VDJ junctions that carried fewer insertions and more deletions.

This TCR was recovered from a man between 18 and 29 years old in good health. The chain joins TRBV5-6 to TRBJ2-3; D perhaps matches TRBD2 (5 bases). The sequencing input was naive CD4+ T cells from blood. CDR3 region: CASSLRLRLSTDTQYF. The DNA for the CDR3 is TGTGCCAGCAGCCTTCGACTTAGACTAAGCACAGATACGCAGTATTTT. The full variable domain, in which reference TRBV5-6 and TRBJ2-3 provide the parts outside the CDR3, is DAGVTQSPTHLIKTRGQQVTLRCSPKSGHDTVSWYQQALGQGPQFIFQYYEEEERQRGNFPDRFSGHQFPNYSSELNVNALLLGDSALYLCASSLRLRLSTDTQYFGPGTRLTVL.